This TCR delta chain stems from a study of gamma-delta chains in newborns, infants, children. TCRdb fed the reads into CATT to redo clone calling. The sample yields 14,000 to 15,000 delta-chain clones, about 7% seen once. In this sample, this clone turned up a few times. Different DNA sequences within this sample yield the same CDR3. Germline values: CDR1 GEAIGNYY, CDR2 EKD. V lost 7 bases and J lost 4; bases outside the gene matches: 17. CDR3 length: 18 residues. The J gene is TRDJ1, the V gene TRDV2; 13 nucleotides align to TRDD3. The sample was blood. This TCR was sampled from a child who was a newborn, infant or young child, either healthy, febrile or measles-vaccinated (not recorded which). CDR3 DNA: TGTGCCTGCGACTTCCTCGTACTGGGGGATACGCGGGGCGATAAACTCATCTTT. Its translation is CACDFLVLGDTRGDKLIF.